Below, 7 T cell receptor beta chains from the same sample are listed, as sequenced in a study of T cell repertoires in cytomegalovirus infection. TCRdb reprocessed the reads with MiXCR, giving one entry per CDR3 protein. Among about 530,000 distinct CDR3 sequences, more than 20% were seen once, and the ten largest hold under 15%. Input material: PBMCs. The source of these receptors is a human donor in good health (CMV status not recorded). Some clones in this sample may be carry-over from other donors' samples.

The rearrangement joins TRBV5-4 to TRBJ2-3, with a possible D match to TRBD2 (5 bases). Germline assignment: CDR1 SGHNT and CDR2 YYREEE (reference sequence). CDR3 length: 15 residues. Trimming removed 7 bases from V and 3 bases from J, with 18 bases in between. CDR3 sequence: CASGYEGAPTDTQYF. CDR3 in DNA: TGTGCCAGCGGATACGAGGGAGCACCGACAGATACGCAGTATTTT.

This sequence joins TRBV13 and TRBJ1-1, with D unresolved. In germline, CDR1 is PRHDT, CDR2 FYEKMQ (reference sequence). V lost 5 bases and J 0 bases, leaving 16 bases between the germline ends. The CDR3 runs to 16 residues. CDR3 in DNA: TGTGCCAGCAGCGAAGGCCTTAACTCTTTGAACACTGAAGCTTTCTTT. Its protein is CASSEGLNSLNTEAFF.

This clonotype came up many times. The CDR3 bases are TGTGCCAGCAGTTTAGGGGGGAGCAATGAGCAGTTCTTC. Translating it yields CASSLGGSNEQFF. The chain carries TRBV27 and TRBJ2-1, with a tentative D call TRBD2 (6 bases). The V gene's germline CDR1 is MNHEY and CDR2 SMNVEV (reference sequence). This CDR3 has 13 amino acids. Between the trimmed V and J ends, which lost 2 bases and 6 bases, there was a span of 8 bases.

There are a few counts of this clonotype. V is TRBV4-3 and J is TRBJ1-1, with D possibly matching TRBD1 (6 bases). V lost 4 bases, J lost 5 bases, and 17 bases lay in between. CDR3 size: 15 residues. Germline loops: CDR1 LGHNA, CDR2 YSLEER. DNA of the CDR3: TGCGCCAGCAGCCTGGGGGGGGCGAGTAGTACTGAAGCTTTCTTT. It encodes CASSLGGASSTEAFF.

This rearrangement joins TRBV7-6 to TRBJ2-2; 8 nucleotides align to TRBD1. Germline V gives CDR1 SGHVS, CDR2 FNYEAQ. V lost 11 bases, J lost 6 bases, and 23 bases stayed unmatched. The CDR3 loop spans 18 amino acids. Here the CDR3 reads CAGFASKTQGALSGELFF. Here the CDR3 DNA reads TGTGCCGGATTCGCATCAAAAACGCAGGGGGCATTATCCGGGGAGCTGTTTTTT.

The rearrangement links TRBV7-2 to TRBJ2-1; the match to TRBD2 covers 8 bases. J was trimmed by 5 bases and V by 5 bases; bases with no gene match: 5. The CDR3 totals 14 residues. From germline, CDR1 is SGHTA and CDR2 FQGNSA. The CDR3 DNA follows: TGTGCCAGCAGCACCAGACTAGCGCACAATGAGCAGTTCTTC. Protein sequence: CASSTRLAHNEQFF.

This clonotype appeared a few times. This chain links TRBV7-3 with TRBJ2-2, with 7 bases identical to TRBD2. The germline V gene has CDR1 SGHTA and CDR2 FQGTGA. The CDR3 loop spans 16 amino acids. J gave up 2 bases and V 2 bases, and 5 bases lay outside the gene matches. The DNA for the CDR3 is TGTGCCAGCAGCTTAGTAGGCGGGGGTAACACCGGGGAGCTGTTTTTT. Its protein product is CASSLVGGGNTGELFF.